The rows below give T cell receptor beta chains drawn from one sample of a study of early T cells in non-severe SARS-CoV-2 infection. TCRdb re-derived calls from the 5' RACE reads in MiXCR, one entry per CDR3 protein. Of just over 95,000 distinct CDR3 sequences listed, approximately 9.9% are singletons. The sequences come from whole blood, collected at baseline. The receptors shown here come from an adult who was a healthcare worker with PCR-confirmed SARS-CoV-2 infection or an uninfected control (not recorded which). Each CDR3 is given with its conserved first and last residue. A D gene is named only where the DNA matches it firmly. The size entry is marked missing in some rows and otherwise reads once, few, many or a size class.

CDR3aa: CASSQNRGGEQYF
CDR3nt: TGTGCCAGCAGCCAGAACAGGGGTGGCGAGCAGTACTTC
d_gene: TRBD1
j_gene: TRBJ2-7
abundance: .
v_gene: TRBV7-2

CDR3aa: CASSPRGGGAQETQYF
CDR3nt: TGTGCCAGCAGTCCCCGCGGAGGGGGGGCCCAAGAGACCCAGTACTTC
d_gene: .
j_gene: TRBJ2-5
abundance: many
v_gene: TRBV28

CDR3aa: CASSSRQGIAGELFF
CDR3nt: TGTGCCAGCAGCTCCCGACAGGGGATCGCCGGGGAGCTGTTTTTT
d_gene: TRBD1
j_gene: TRBJ2-2
abundance: few
v_gene: TRBV11-2

CDR3aa: CASSQAGGNGRGAEQYF
CDR3nt: TGTGCCAGCAGCCAAGCGGGAGGGAACGGTCGGGGGGCCGAGCAGTACTTC
d_gene: TRBD2
j_gene: TRBJ2-7
abundance: few
v_gene: TRBV14

CDR3aa: CASSYGAGRGDTQYF
CDR3nt: TGTGCCAGCAGTTACGGCGCGGGGAGGGGAGATACGCAGTATTTT
d_gene: TRBD2
j_gene: TRBJ2-3
abundance: few
v_gene: TRBV6-5

CDR3aa: CASSPGQGASNEQFF
CDR3nt: TGCGCCAGCAGCCCGGGACAGGGGGCTTCAAATGAGCAGTTCTTC
d_gene: TRBD1
j_gene: TRBJ2-1
abundance: .
v_gene: TRBV5-1

CDR3aa: CASSPGLAGGEDTQYF
CDR3nt: TGTGCCAGCAGCCCGGGACTAGCGGGGGGCGAAGATACGCAGTATTTT
d_gene: TRBD2
j_gene: TRBJ2-3
abundance: .
v_gene: TRBV7-7

CDR3aa: CAWTVLAGTGELFF
CDR3nt: TGTGCCTGGACTGTGCTAGCGGGGACCGGGGAGCTGTTTTTT
d_gene: TRBD2
j_gene: TRBJ2-2
abundance: .
v_gene: TRBV30

CDR3aa: CASSLLDKDNQPQHF
CDR3nt: TGTGCCAGCAGTTTACTCGACAAAGACAATCAGCCCCAGCATTTT
d_gene: .
j_gene: TRBJ1-5
abundance: many
v_gene: TRBV6-6

CDR3aa: CASRPDREASPYF
CDR3nt: TGTGCCAGTAGGCCCGACAGGGAGGCGAGTCCGTACTTC
d_gene: .
j_gene: TRBJ2-5
abundance: many
v_gene: TRBV19

CDR3aa: CGGRLAGVGDTGELFF
CDR3nt: TGTGGCGGCCGGCTAGCGGGAGTTGGGGACACCGGGGAGCTGTTTTTT
d_gene: TRBD2
j_gene: TRBJ2-2
abundance: many
v_gene: TRBV30

CDR3aa: CASSPNPIYQTSLSGANVLTF
CDR3nt: TGTGCCAGCAGTCCAAACCCCATTTACCAAACCTCCCTCTCCGGGGCCAACGTCCTGACTTTC
d_gene: .
j_gene: TRBJ2-6
abundance: many
v_gene: TRBV7-9

CDR3aa: CASSPRTSGDTDTQYF
CDR3nt: TGTGCCAGCAGCCCTAGGACTAGCGGGGACACAGATACGCAGTATTTT
d_gene: TRBD2
j_gene: TRBJ2-3
abundance: many
v_gene: TRBV7-6

CDR3aa: CTRMPGLESYEQYF
CDR3nt: TGCACCCGAATGCCGGGACTAGAGTCCTACGAGCAGTACTTC
d_gene: TRBD2
j_gene: TRBJ2-7
abundance: .
v_gene: TRBV29-1

CDR3aa: CASSLRVSSYNEQFF
CDR3nt: TGTGCCAGCAGTTTGCGAGTAAGCTCCTACAATGAGCAGTTCTTC
d_gene: .
j_gene: TRBJ2-1
abundance: many
v_gene: TRBV2

CDR3aa: CASRATRRSNQPQHF
CDR3nt: TGTGCCAGCAGGGCGACAAGGAGGAGCAATCAGCCCCAGCATTTT
d_gene: .
j_gene: TRBJ1-5
abundance: many
v_gene: TRBV27

CDR3aa: CASSYHRSSSYNEQFF
CDR3nt: TGTGCCAGCAGTTACCACAGGTCAAGCTCCTACAATGAGCAGTTCTTC
d_gene: .
j_gene: TRBJ2-1
abundance: many
v_gene: TRBV6-2/TRBV6-3

CDR3aa: CASSGLASAKTQYF
CDR3nt: TGTGCCAGCAGTGGACTAGCTTCGGCAAAGACCCAGTACTTC
d_gene: TRBD2
j_gene: TRBJ2-5
abundance: .
v_gene: TRBV6-2/TRBV6-3

CDR3aa: CASSVGEGTGGAFF
CDR3nt: TGTGCCAGCAGCGTAGGGGAGGGTACAGGAGGAGCTTTCTTT
d_gene: .
j_gene: TRBJ1-1
abundance: few
v_gene: TRBV9

CDR3aa: CASKRDRKVSYEQYF
CDR3nt: TGTGCCAGCAAACGCGACCGAAAAGTCTCCTACGAGCAGTACTTC
d_gene: .
j_gene: TRBJ2-7
abundance: few
v_gene: TRBV6-5

CDR3aa: CSARDFRHNEKLFF
CDR3nt: TGCAGTGCTAGAGATTTTCGGCATAATGAAAAACTGTTTTTT
d_gene: .
j_gene: TRBJ1-4
abundance: few
v_gene: TRBV20-1

CDR3aa: CASSPQTGLRNEKLFF
CDR3nt: TGCGCCAGCAGCCCCCAAACAGGGCTGCGGAATGAAAAACTGTTTTTT
d_gene: .
j_gene: TRBJ1-4
abundance: few
v_gene: TRBV4-1

CDR3aa: CSARSTSGNYNEQFF
CDR3nt: TGCAGTGCTAGGTCGACTAGCGGCAACTACAATGAGCAGTTCTTC
d_gene: TRBD2
j_gene: TRBJ2-1
abundance: few
v_gene: TRBV20-1

CDR3aa: CAIRETANTEAFF
CDR3nt: TGTGCCATTCGCGAGACAGCTAACACTGAAGCTTTCTTT
d_gene: .
j_gene: TRBJ1-1
abundance: few
v_gene: TRBV10-3

CDR3aa: CASSAPGSPLHF
CDR3nt: TGTGCCAGCAGTGCTCCAGGTTCACCCCTCCATTTT
d_gene: .
j_gene: TRBJ1-6
abundance: many
v_gene: TRBV7-8

CDR3aa: CASTDGQGWSYSNQPQHF
CDR3nt: TGTGCCAGCACCGATGGCCAGGGATGGAGTTATAGCAATCAGCCCCAGCATTTT
d_gene: .
j_gene: TRBJ1-5
abundance: few
v_gene: TRBV27

CDR3aa: CASSSQGRGETQYF
CDR3nt: TGTGCCAGCAGTTCCCAGGGGAGAGGAGAGACCCAGTACTTC
d_gene: .
j_gene: TRBJ2-5
abundance: many
v_gene: TRBV27

CDR3aa: CSVARETNEQYF
CDR3nt: TGCAGCGTTGCTCGAGAAACCAACGAGCAGTACTTC
d_gene: .
j_gene: TRBJ2-7
abundance: many
v_gene: TRBV29-1

CDR3aa: CASSPQGTDTQYF
CDR3nt: TGCGCCAGCAGCCCACAAGGGACAGATACGCAGTATTTT
d_gene: .
j_gene: TRBJ2-3
abundance: many
v_gene: TRBV5-1

CDR3aa: CASSSTGFVKAFF
CDR3nt: TGTGCCAGCAGTTCGACGGGGTTTGTTAAAGCTTTCTTT
d_gene: .
j_gene: TRBJ1-1
abundance: many
v_gene: TRBV2

CDR3aa: CASSELDRGYQETQYF
CDR3nt: TGTGCCAGCAGTGAATTGGACAGGGGATACCAAGAGACCCAGTACTTC
d_gene: TRBD1
j_gene: TRBJ2-5
abundance: .
v_gene: TRBV6-1

CDR3aa: CASSHSGSSYEQYF
CDR3nt: TGTGCCAGCAGCCATTCTGGCAGCTCTTACGAGCAGTACTTC
d_gene: .
j_gene: TRBJ2-7
abundance: .
v_gene: TRBV3-1

CDR3aa: CASSLPAAASGAPVPEQFF
CDR3nt: TGTGCCAGCAGCTTACCGGCGGCGGCTAGCGGGGCACCCGTCCCGGAGCAGTTCTTC
d_gene: TRBD2
j_gene: TRBJ2-1
abundance: medium-sized
v_gene: TRBV7-9

CDR3aa: CASRGQGAAEAFF
CDR3nt: TGTGCCAGCAGAGGACAGGGGGCGGCTGAAGCTTTCTTT
d_gene: TRBD1
j_gene: TRBJ1-1
abundance: .
v_gene: TRBV6-2/TRBV6-3

CDR3aa: CATSTGTSGIREQFF
CDR3nt: TGTGCCACCAGCACCGGGACTAGCGGGATACGTGAGCAGTTCTTC
d_gene: TRBD2
j_gene: TRBJ2-1
abundance: many
v_gene: TRBV15

CDR3aa: CASSLRAGTTSYEQYF
CDR3nt: TGTGCCAGCAGCTTAAGGGCGGGGACGACTTCCTACGAGCAGTACTTC
d_gene: .
j_gene: TRBJ2-7
abundance: many
v_gene: TRBV7-2

CDR3aa: CSASNPTSGRSSYEQYF
CDR3nt: TGCAGTGCTAGCAATCCGACTAGCGGGAGGAGCTCCTACGAGCAGTACTTC
d_gene: TRBD2
j_gene: TRBJ2-7
abundance: many
v_gene: TRBV20-1

CDR3aa: CATTGDTGELFF
CDR3nt: TGTGCCACCACGGGGGACACCGGGGAGCTGTTTTTT
d_gene: .
j_gene: TRBJ2-2
abundance: .
v_gene: TRBV24-1

CDR3aa: CASSSGVRADTQYF
CDR3nt: TGTGCCAGCAGTTCTGGGGTTCGGGCAGATACGCAGTATTTT
d_gene: .
j_gene: TRBJ2-3
abundance: few
v_gene: TRBV27

CDR3aa: CSARDLAGGPTNTGELFF
CDR3nt: TGCAGTGCTAGAGATCTAGCGGGGGGCCCAACGAACACCGGGGAGCTGTTTTTT
d_gene: TRBD2
j_gene: TRBJ2-2
abundance: many
v_gene: TRBV20-1